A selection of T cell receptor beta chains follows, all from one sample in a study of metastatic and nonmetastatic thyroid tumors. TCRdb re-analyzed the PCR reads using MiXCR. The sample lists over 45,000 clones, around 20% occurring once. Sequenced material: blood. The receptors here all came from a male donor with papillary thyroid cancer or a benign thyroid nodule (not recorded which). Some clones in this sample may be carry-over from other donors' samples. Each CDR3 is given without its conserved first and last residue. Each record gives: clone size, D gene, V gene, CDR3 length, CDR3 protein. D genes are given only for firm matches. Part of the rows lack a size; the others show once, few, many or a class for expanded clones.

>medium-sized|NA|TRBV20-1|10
SAPPDRYGYT
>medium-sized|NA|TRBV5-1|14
ASSLEIAQFPYEQY
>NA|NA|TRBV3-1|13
ASSQEGRQGNTIY
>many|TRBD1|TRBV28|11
ASAGQGLNIQY
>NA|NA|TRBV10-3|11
AIRGTDNQPQH
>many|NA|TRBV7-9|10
ASSGVTYEQY
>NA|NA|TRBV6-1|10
ASSSSGETQY
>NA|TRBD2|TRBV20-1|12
SVPSGITYNEQF
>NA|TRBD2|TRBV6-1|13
ASIPHRLAVCDQY
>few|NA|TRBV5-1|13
ASAAGLSGANVLT
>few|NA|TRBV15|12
ATSPGWGTTEAF
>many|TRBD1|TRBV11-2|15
ASSSQDRGAVDTEAF
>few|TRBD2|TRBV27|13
ASSPGTSGLYEQY
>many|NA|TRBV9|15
ASSVGNSGGLQETQY
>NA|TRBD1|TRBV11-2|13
ASSLDRDSFYGYT
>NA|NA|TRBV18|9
ASSLNTEAF
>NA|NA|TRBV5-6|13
ASSKPTPTQETQY
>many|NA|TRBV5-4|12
ASSRNGASYEQY
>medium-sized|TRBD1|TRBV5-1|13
ASSLQTGRTDGYT
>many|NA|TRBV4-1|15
ASSQDTGLATNEKLF
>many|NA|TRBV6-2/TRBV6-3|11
ASSRDIIEKLF